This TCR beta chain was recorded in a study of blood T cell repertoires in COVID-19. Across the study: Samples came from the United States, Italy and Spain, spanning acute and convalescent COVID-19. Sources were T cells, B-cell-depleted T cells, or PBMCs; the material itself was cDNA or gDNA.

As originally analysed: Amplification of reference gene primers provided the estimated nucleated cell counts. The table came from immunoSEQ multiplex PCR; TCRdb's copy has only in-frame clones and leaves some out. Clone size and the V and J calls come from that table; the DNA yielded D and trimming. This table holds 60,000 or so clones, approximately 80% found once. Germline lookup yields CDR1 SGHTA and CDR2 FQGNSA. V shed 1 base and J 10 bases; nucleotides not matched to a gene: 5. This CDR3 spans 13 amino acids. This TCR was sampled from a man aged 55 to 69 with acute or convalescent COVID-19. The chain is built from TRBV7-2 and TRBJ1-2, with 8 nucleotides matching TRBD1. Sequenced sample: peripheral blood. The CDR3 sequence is CASSLVQGADYTF. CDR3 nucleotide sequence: TGTGCCAGCAGCTTAGTTCAGGGGGCGGACTACACCTTC.